A single sample gave rise to the 25 T cell receptor beta chains below, sequenced in a study of blood T cell repertoires in COVID-19. The protocol was immunoSEQ multiplex PCR, while the TCRdb copy is restricted to in-frame clones and leaves out a portion. This table holds about 280,000 clones, roughly 89% found once. The sequenced sample was PBMCs or T cells enriched from blood (not recorded which). These receptors were taken from a woman in her sixties who had recovered from COVID-19.

The V gene is TRBV7-3, the J gene TRBJ2-1; 9 bases map to TRBD1. Germline values: CDR1 SGHTA, CDR2 FQGTGA. The CDR3 totals 15 residues. Trimming removed 5 bases from V and 0 bases from J; junction bases left unmatched: 2. CDR3 residues: CASSLTGGSYNEQFF. CDR3 sequence (DNA): TGTGCCAGCAGCCTGACAGGGGGCTCCTACAATGAGCAGTTCTTC.

This clone was observed a few times. The genes are TRBV9 and TRBJ2-2; D might be TRBD2 (5 bases). Trimming removed 0 bases from V and 4 bases from J, with 13 bases in between. Per the germline V gene, CDR1 is SGDLS and CDR2 is YYNGEE. The CDR3 is 16 residues long. This CDR3 is CASSVDFVASTGELFF. For the CDR3, the DNA is TGTGCCAGCAGCGTAGATTTTGTAGCGAGCACCGGGGAGCTGTTTTTT.

The CDR3 region has the DNA TGTGCCAGCAGTTCGACAGGGAGCCCGGCCCTCCTCTCTAACTATGGCTACACCTTC. This gives the protein CASSSTGSPALLSNYGYTF. The gene calls are TRBV28 and TRBJ1-2, with 7 nucleotides matching TRBD1. The V segment lost 4 bases and the J segment 0 bases; nucleotides outside the gene matches: 17. Per germline, CDR1 MDHEN and CDR2 SYDVKM. The CDR3 runs to 19 residues.

The chain links TRBV19 to TRBJ1-1; 8 nucleotides agree with TRBD1. V lost 7 bases to trimming and J lost 6 bases; unmatched junction nucleotides: 13. Germline V lookup: CDR1 LNHDA, CDR2 SQIVND (reference sequence). The CDR3 is made up of 15 amino acids. CDR3 loop: CASTGLGTGEAEAFF. DNA for the CDR3: TGTGCCAGTACTGGGTTAGGGACAGGAGAGGCTGAAGCTTTCTTT. Variable domain in full (rest from reference TRBV19 and TRBJ1-1): DGGITQSPKYLFRKEGQNVTLSCEQNLNHDAMYWYRQDPGQGLRLIYYSQIVNDFQKGDIAEGYSVSREKKESFPLTVTSAQKNPTAFYLCASTGLGTGEAEAFFGQGTRLTVV.

The chain carries TRBV28 and TRBJ2-1; perhaps TRBD1 as D (6 bases). The germline V gene has CDR1 MDHEN and CDR2 SYDVKM. With 6 bases removed from V and 8 bases from J, the gap between germline ends came to 17 bases. The CDR3 covers 14 residues. CDR3 DNA sequence: TGTGCCAGCAGCCTCCCCGGCAGGGGTCATGAGCAGTTCTTC. Translation: CASSLPGRGHEQFF.

J is TRBJ1-2 and V is TRBV27, with D unresolved. The CDR3 consists of 14 residues. Trimming cost V 8 bases and J 7 bases, with 20 bases left between them. Germline V gene sequence: CDR1 MNHEY, CDR2 SMNVEV (reference sequence). CDR3 coding DNA: TGTGCCAGCGGCCGAGGCGGTCTCTTGGGTGGCTACACCTTC. This encodes CASGRGGLLGGYTF.

This clone was recorded a few times. The J gene is TRBJ2-1, the V gene TRBV20-1; D call uncertain. V lost 6 bases and J 7 bases, leaving 10 bases between the germline ends. Germline CDR1 and CDR2: DFQATT and SNEGSKA (reference sequence). This CDR3 region has 11 residues. The CDR3 nucleotides read TGCAGTGCAATTTGGCGGAATGAGCAGTTCTTC. It is translated as CSAIWRNEQFF.

V and J are TRBV27 and TRBJ1-2, with 9 bases matching TRBD1. The CDR3 is 14 amino acids. J lost 4 bases, V lost 6 bases, and 6 bases had no gene match. The germline V gene encodes CDR1 MNHEY and CDR2 SMNVEV (reference sequence). CDR3 protein: CASSTPGQGYGYTF. DNA of the CDR3: TGTGCCAGCAGCACCCCGGGACAGGGCTATGGCTACACCTTC.

This clone was counted a few times. J is TRBJ2-1 and V is TRBV11-2; D unclear. This CDR3 has 15 residues. Germline CDR1 SGHAT, CDR2 FQNNGV. Deletions cut 0 bases from V and 6 bases from J, with 12 bases between. CDR3 loop: CASSLEPRLPNEQFF. CDR3 sequence (DNA): TGTGCCAGCAGCTTAGAGCCCAGACTCCCCAATGAGCAGTTCTTC.

CDR3 DNA sequence: TGTGCCAGCAGTTTCTACGGGGGGAATCGAGAAGCTTTCTTT. Its translation: CASSFYGGNREAFF. The genes are TRBV27 and TRBJ1-1; TRBD1 might be the D (5 bases). Germline lookup yields CDR1 MNHEY and CDR2 SMNVEV (reference sequence). This CDR3 is 14 amino acids long. Trimming removed 3 bases at V and 8 bases at J, with 16 bases between.

V and J are TRBV7-6 and TRBJ2-7, with D maybe TRBD1 (6 bases). Trimming stripped 5 bases from V and 0 bases from J, with 11 bases between. The CDR3 spans 14 residues. In germline, CDR1 is SGHVS, CDR2 FNYEAQ. CDR3 in DNA: TGTGCCAGCAGCCCCACAGGGATCTCCTACGAGCAGTACTTC. The encoded protein is CASSPTGISYEQYF. Full variable domain (remainder filled in from reference TRBV7-6 and TRBJ2-7): GAGVSQSPRYKVTKRGQDVALRCDPISGHVSLYWYRQALGQGPEFLTYFNYEAQQDKSGLPNDRFSAERPEGSISTLTIQRTEQRDSAMYRCASSPTGISYEQYFGPGTRLTVT.

The chain uses TRBV9 and TRBJ2-5; a possible D gene is TRBD1 (6 bases). V was clipped by 0 bases and J by 6 bases, with 15 bases between them. The CDR3 runs 15 residues. Germline V gene lookup returns CDR1 SGDLS and CDR2 YYNGEE. Here the CDR3 reads CASSVDETGGQTQYF. CDR3 bases: TGTGCCAGCAGCGTAGACGAGACAGGAGGACAGACCCAGTACTTC.

The chain carries TRBV28 and TRBJ1-1; D unclear. Germline V gene sequence: CDR1 MDHEN, CDR2 SYDVKM. Trimming removed 7 bases from V and 0 bases from J, with 6 bases in between. The CDR3 spans 12 residues. CDR3 in amino acids: CASKPVNTEAFF. CDR3 DNA: TGTGCCAGCAAACCAGTGAACACTGAAGCTTTCTTT.

This sequence joins TRBV9 and TRBJ2-7; a possible D gene is TRBD2 (7 bases). V lost 7 bases and J 7 bases, leaving 15 bases between the germline ends. The CDR3 loop spans 12 amino acids. CDR1 and CDR2 (germline): SGDLS, YYNGEE. The CDR3 nucleotides read TGTGCCAGCGGGGGGGGCTCGGGTGAGCAGTACTTC. Translating gives CASGGGSGEQYF.

This chain links TRBV9 with TRBJ1-2; 9 nucleotides match TRBD1. Losses at the gene ends were 0 bases for V and 7 bases for J; bases not matched to a gene: 7. The CDR3 totals 15 residues. Germline loops: CDR1 SGDLS, CDR2 YYNGEE. CDR3: CASSVDPDRGSGYTF. CDR3 DNA sequence: TGTGCCAGCAGCGTAGACCCGGACAGGGGCTCTGGCTACACCTTC.

The chain couples TRBV30 to TRBJ2-1, with TRBD2 matching 9 bases. Germline CDR1 and CDR2: GTSNPN and SVGIG (reference sequence). This CDR3 is built from 15 residues. V was pared by 0 bases and J by 14 bases, with 14 bases of the junction left unmatched. The CDR3 spells CAWSVQVGGLAGEFF. The CDR3 DNA sequence: TGTGCCTGGAGTGTACAAGTTGGAGGGTTAGCGGGGGAGTTCTTC. The full variable domain, completed using reference TRBV30 and TRBJ2-1, is SQTIHQWPATLVQPVGSPLSLECTVEGTSNPNLYWYRQAAGRGLQLLFYSVGIGQISSEVPQNLSASRPQDRQFILSSKKLLLSDSGFYLCAWSVQVGGLAGEFFGPGTRLTVL.

The chain joins TRBV24-1 to TRBJ1-1; 8 bases fit TRBD1. CDR1 KGHDR and CDR2 SFDVKD come from the germline V gene. V was clipped by 9 bases and J by 3 bases; unmatched bases: 5. The CDR3 covers 13 residues. DNA of the CDR3: TGTGCCACCGGCAGGGGGCAGGACACTGAAGCTTTCTTT. This codes for CATGRGQDTEAFF.

This chain uses TRBV5-1 with TRBJ2-1; 12 nucleotides line up with TRBD2. The CDR3 runs to 16 residues. Losses at the gene ends were 4 bases for V and 3 bases for J; bases not matched to a gene: 5. Germline-derived CDR1 and CDR2 are SGHRS and YFSETQ. In DNA, the CDR3 is TGCGCCAGCAGCCCTCCGGGACTAGCGGGCTACAATGAGCAGTTCTTC. Translated: CASSPPGLAGYNEQFF.

This chain links TRBV12-2 with TRBJ1-5. TRBV12-2 is described as a pseudogene. The CDR3 covers 12 residues. CDR3 residues: CASPHGGQPQHF. Here the CDR3 DNA reads TGTGCAAGTCCCCACGGGGGTCAGCCCCAGCATTTT.

The chain has TRBV14 and TRBJ2-2; D is unclear. CDR1 is SGHDN, CDR2 FVKESK, per germline. V gave up 2 bases and J gave up 0 bases, with 13 bases separating them. This CDR3 contains 17 residues. The CDR3 nucleotides read TGTGCCAGCAGCCAAAGTCTGGGCTCTTCGAACACCGGGGAGCTGTTTTTT. Translation: CASSQSLGSSNTGELFF.

In its sample, this clone was seen a few times. The chain recombines TRBV28 with TRBJ1-1, with a weak D call TRBD1 (5 bases). The CDR3 totals 15 residues. Germline V CDR1 and CDR2: MDHEN, SYDVKM. V shed 5 bases and J shed 3 bases, with 16 bases lying between them. Here the CDR3 DNA reads TGTGCCAGCAGTCCAAACCAGGGTTCCGACACTGAAGCTTTCTTT. It is translated as CASSPNQGSDTEAFF.

The chain couples TRBV10-1 to TRBJ1-1, with 9 bases fitting TRBD1. The length of the CDR3 is 15 residues. Germline assignment: CDR1 WNHNN and CDR2 SYGVQD (reference sequence). J was trimmed by 4 bases and V by 5 bases; bases with no gene match: 8. The CDR3 DNA reads as TGCGCCAGCAGTAGAACCGGGACAGGGAGCACTGAAGCTTTCTTT. Its protein product is CASSRTGTGSTEAFF.

V is TRBV25-1 and J is TRBJ2-7; D is perhaps TRBD1 (6 bases). The V and J ends lost 2 bases and 7 bases respectively, with 15 bases between them. CDR3 size: 14 residues. In germline, CDR1 is MGHDK, CDR2 SYGVNS. The CDR3 nucleotides read TGTGCCAGCAGTGAAGACAGGAGATCGAGAGAGCAGTACTTC. Its protein product is CASSEDRRSREQYF.

J is TRBJ1-1 and V is TRBV7-9; 9 positions match TRBD1. Looked up from germline, CDR1 is SEHNR and CDR2 is FQNEAQ (reference sequence). CDR3 length: 18 residues. The ends lost 5 bases at V and 3 bases at J; junction bases unmatched: 16. CDR3 sequence (DNA): TGTGCCAGCAGCCCGAGAATAGGGACAGGGTTTTTTCACACTGAAGCTTTCTTT. Encoded protein: CASSPRIGTGFFHTEAFF.

The chain has TRBV19 and TRBJ2-1, with a possible D match to TRBD2 (5 bases). This CDR3 region has 14 residues. Germline assignment: CDR1 LNHDA and CDR2 SQIVND (reference sequence). Deletions cut 7 bases from V and 6 bases from J, with 16 bases between. CDR3 protein: CASILKGSGNEQFF. CDR3 nucleotides: TGTGCCAGTATTTTGAAAGGGAGCGGCAATGAGCAGTTCTTC.